A single sample is the source of the 32 T cell receptor beta chains below, sequenced in a study of regulatory and conventional T cells in RAG deficiency. The sorted conventional CD4+ T cells were CD25-low and CD127-high, with genomic DNA sequenced. The assay was immunoSEQ multiplex PCR, and TCRdb's table has in-frame clones only and misses some. The sample lists about 30,000 clones, 76% occurring once. In addition, the sample was reused for a study of regulatory T cells. This second study says: Primers: 52 TRBV forward and 13 TRBJ reverse.

The specimen was CD4+ effector T cells sorted from blood. Receptors originate from a human donor in good health.

This clone was counted between two and nine times. The chain links TRBV7-3 to TRBJ1-5, with unresolved D. Germline V CDR1 and CDR2: SGHTA, FQGTGA. The V and J ends lost 2 bases and 3 bases respectively, with 5 bases between them. This CDR3 contains 13 residues. This CDR3 reads CASSLEYNQPQHF. The CDR3 DNA reads as TGTGCCAGCAGCTTAGAATACAATCAGCCCCAGCATTTT.

The chain recombines TRBV5-5 with TRBJ1-4, with D possibly TRBD1 on 5 matching bases. Germline assignment: CDR1 SGHKS and CDR2 YYEKEE (reference sequence). V gave up 7 bases and J gave up 8 bases, with 12 bases separating them. This CDR3 has 12 amino acids. Here the CDR3 DNA reads TGTGCCAGCCGGGGCGTGCTCGAAAAACTGTTTTTT. Its translation: CASRGVLEKLFF.

The gene calls are TRBV5-1 and TRBJ1-3; possibly TRBD1 for D (6 bases). Trimming removed 7 bases from V and 4 bases from J, with 15 bases in between. This CDR3 is built from 14 residues. Germline V CDR1 and CDR2: SGHRS, YFSETQ. The CDR3 here is CASHDRSNGNTIYF. The DNA of the CDR3 is TGCGCCAGCCACGACAGGTCCAACGGAAACACCATATATTTT.

The chain carries TRBV6-6 and TRBJ2-7; tentative D call: TRBD1 (6 bases). This CDR3 has 13 residues. Germline lookup yields CDR1 MNHNY and CDR2 SVGAGI (reference sequence). V lost 2 bases, J lost 6 bases, and 11 bases lay in between. The CDR3 nucleotides are TGTGCCAGCAGTTACCTCGGACAGCCCGAGCAGTACTTC. The encoded protein is CASSYLGQPEQYF.

The chain couples TRBV14 to TRBJ2-7; either TRBD1 or TRBD2 may supply D (6 bases each). The CDR3 sequence is 17 residues long. Trimming took off 4 bases at V and 0 bases at J, with 19 bases between the two ends. Germline CDR1 and CDR2: SGHDN and FVKESK. The CDR3 sequence: CASSPGMGRGHSYEQYF. CDR3 nucleotides: TGTGCCAGCAGCCCAGGGATGGGACGGGGGCACTCCTACGAGCAGTACTTC.

V usage is TRBV9 and J usage is TRBJ1-1; D may be TRBD1 (5 bases). Germline V gene sequence: CDR1 SGDLS, CDR2 YYNGEE. The V end lost 0 bases, the J end lost 4 bases, and 16 bases lay between the germline ends. The CDR3 is made up of 16 amino acids. CDR3 protein: CASSVGGTAGTTEAFF. Here the CDR3 DNA reads TGTGCCAGCAGCGTAGGGGGGACCGCCGGCACCACTGAAGCTTTCTTT.

The V gene is TRBV29-1, the J gene TRBJ2-3; D unclear. Germline CDR1 is SQVTM and CDR2 is ANQGSEA. The CDR3 sequence is 15 residues long. The V and J ends lost 5 bases and 0 bases respectively, with 15 bases between them. CDR3 sequence reads: CSVSRQASSTDTQYF. The CDR3 DNA is TGCAGCGTTTCCCGGCAGGCTTCTAGCACAGATACGCAGTATTTT.

The chain carries TRBV5-1 and TRBJ1-1; tentatively, D is TRBD1 (5 bases). Germline loops: CDR1 SGHRS, CDR2 YFSETQ. The CDR3 runs 15 residues. The V and J ends lost 3 bases and 1 base respectively, with 13 bases between them. CDR3 region: CASSWYGGGNTEAFF. The CDR3 DNA sequence: TGCGCCAGCAGCTGGTATGGGGGTGGGAACACTGAAGCTTTCTTT.

The CDR3 DNA follows: TGTGCCAGCAGCTCGTTAGGGTACAATGAGCAGTTCTTC. Its protein is CASSSLGYNEQFF. This chain uses TRBV11-2 with TRBJ2-1, with D hard to call. The CDR3 spans 13 residues. Trimming shortened V by 4 bases and J by 4 bases, and 8 bases separated the two germline ends. Germline V lookup: CDR1 SGHAT, CDR2 FQNNGV.

The V gene is TRBV18, the J gene TRBJ1-1; D remains unclear. The germline gives CDR1 KGHSH, CDR2 LQKENI. The CDR3 is 12 residues long. Trimming pared 4 bases from V and 3 bases from J, leaving 6 bases between. Here the CDR3 DNA reads TGTGCCAGCTCACGAACAGACACTGAAGCTTTCTTT. Its translation is CASSRTDTEAFF. Together with reference TRBV18 and TRBJ1-1, the CDR3 gives the full variable domain: NAGVMQNPRHLVRRRGQEARLRCSPMKGHSHVYWYRQLPEEGLKFMVYLQKENIIDESGMPKERFSAEFPKEGPSILRIQQVVRGDSAAYFCASSRTDTEAFFGQGTRLTVV.

The V call is TRBV12-5, the J call TRBJ1-6; no firm D call. Germline lookup yields CDR1 LGHNT and CDR2 FRNRAP. The CDR3 length is 13 residues. Trimming left V 2 bases short and J 4 bases short, with 3 bases between. CDR3 amino acids: CASGLKYNSPLHF. The CDR3, as DNA: TGTGCTAGTGGTTTGAAATATAATTCACCCCTCCACTTT.

This clone occurred a few times. Its ends do not fully match the called genes, so a read error is possible. V is TRBV7-7 and J is TRBJ2-3; D uncertain. The CDR3 contains 13 residues. CDR1 and CDR2 from the germline V gene are SSHAT and FNYEAQ (reference sequence). CDR3 region: CASSFAITDTQYF. CDR3 nucleotides: TGTGCTAGCAGCTTCGCTATCACAGATACGCAGTATTTT.

The chain uses TRBV9 and TRBJ2-2; D remains ambiguous. The CDR3 length is 14 residues. Germline V gene data show CDR1 as SGDLS and CDR2 as YYNGEE. Trimming took 7 bases from V and 0 from J, leaving 10 bases between them. CDR3 residues: CASGSLANTGELFF. The CDR3 DNA is TGTGCCAGCGGAAGCCTAGCGAACACCGGGGAGCTGTTTTTT.

The rearrangement uses TRBV6-1 and TRBJ1-5, with 8 bases identical to TRBD1. The germline gives CDR1 MNHNS, CDR2 SASEGT. The CDR3 spans 20 residues. V lost 2 bases, J lost 2 bases, and 17 bases stayed unmatched. The CDR3 region is CASSESAGGSFLSGNQPQHF. CDR3 DNA sequence: TGTGCCAGCAGTGAATCGGCAGGGGGCTCTTTTTTATCAGGCAATCAGCCCCAGCATTTT.

This sequence joins TRBV7-2 and TRBJ1-5, with D possibly TRBD1 on 6 matching bases. Trimming took off 0 bases at V and 4 bases at J, with 10 bases between the two ends. CDR1 and CDR2 from the germline V gene are SGHTA and FQGNSA. There are 15 residues in the CDR3. For the CDR3, the DNA is TGTGCCAGCAGCTTAGCCCAGGGGCTTAATCAGCCCCAGCATTTT. Protein: CASSLAQGLNQPQHF.

The chain has TRBV6-1 and TRBJ1-2; D is possibly TRBD1 (5 bases). This CDR3 is 13 amino acids long. Germline loops: CDR1 MNHNS, CDR2 SASEGT. The V end lost 6 bases, the J end lost 6 bases, and 14 bases lay between the germline ends. The CDR3 DNA follows: TGTGCCAGCAGCGAGATTCAGGGAAATGGCTACACCTTC. Protein product: CASSEIQGNGYTF.

This sequence joins TRBV30 and TRBJ1-1; D is perhaps TRBD1 (6 bases). This CDR3 is built from 15 residues. V was pared by 0 bases and J by 4 bases, with 15 bases between. Per germline, CDR1 GTSNPN and CDR2 SVGIG (reference sequence). DNA of the CDR3: TGTGCCTGGAGTGTTCTAAGGGGGAGGACCACTGAAGCTTTCTTT. Its protein product is CAWSVLRGRTTEAFF.

CDR3 protein: CASRRTTHRETQYF. CDR3 sequence (DNA): TGTGCCAGCAGGAGGACTACGCACCGAGAGACCCAGTACTTC. The J gene is TRBJ2-5, the V gene TRBV2, with D possibly being TRBD2 (6 bases). V shed 6 bases and J shed 4 bases, with 15 bases lying between them. Germline CDR1 reads SNHLY; CDR2 reads FYNNEI. CDR3 length: 14 residues.

This clone was counted a single time. This rearrangement joins TRBV7-6 to TRBJ1-4; D is ambiguous. This CDR3 has 15 amino acids. Germline CDR1 SGHVS, CDR2 FNYEAQ. Trimming cost V 1 base and J 5 bases, with 11 bases left between them. CDR3 in DNA: TGTGCCAGCAGCTTAGAGGCACAGCTAAATGAAAAACTGTTTTTT. Residues: CASSLEAQLNEKLFF.

The chain is built from TRBV7-6 and TRBJ2-5; D tentatively fits TRBD1 or TRBD2 (5 bases each). This CDR3 contains 15 residues. V gave up 6 bases and J gave up 3 bases, with 17 bases separating them. The germline V gene encodes CDR1 SGHVS and CDR2 FNYEAQ. The DNA of the CDR3 is TGTGCCAGCAGAAAGCGTGGGACGAATAAAGAGACCCAGTACTTC. Protein: CASRKRGTNKETQYF.

The chain employs TRBV11-3 and TRBJ2-4; 9 bases line up with TRBD1. Germline V gene sequence: CDR1 SGHNT, CDR2 YENEEA. V was clipped by 4 bases and J by 9 bases; unmatched bases: 7. This CDR3 comprises 14 residues. This CDR3 reads CASSSQGARGIQYF. Here the CDR3 DNA reads TGTGCCAGCAGCTCACAGGGGGCGCGGGGCATTCAGTACTTC.

This clone has a single count. The chain has TRBV5-1 and TRBJ2-3; weak D call: TRBD2 (7 bases). Per germline, CDR1 SGHRS and CDR2 YFSETQ. V lost 4 bases to trimming and J lost 3 bases, with 15 bases between them. The CDR3 has 15 residues. The CDR3: CASSPARGGTDTQYF. The CDR3, as DNA: TGCGCCAGCAGCCCCGCTAGGGGGGGTACAGATACGCAGTATTTT.

V and J are TRBV2 and TRBJ1-5; 8 bases match TRBD1. CDR1 is SNHLY, CDR2 FYNNEI, per germline. V shed 3 bases and J 0 bases; nucleotides not matched to a gene: 7. The CDR3 has 17 amino acids. DNA for the CDR3: TGTGCCAGCAGTGATACGACAGGGGCCTATAGCAATCAGCCCCAGCATTTT. Translating gives CASSDTTGAYSNQPQHF.

The CDR3 DNA is TGTGCCATCAGTAACAGGGAACCTAGCACAGATACGCAGTATTTT. This encodes CAISNREPSTDTQYF. V gene TRBV10-3 combines with J gene TRBJ2-3; D is possibly TRBD1 (6 bases). Per the germline V gene, CDR1 is ENHRY and CDR2 is SYGVKD. CDR3 length: 15 residues. V dropped 5 bases and J dropped 0 bases, with 12 bases sitting between them.

The V call is TRBV28, the J call TRBJ2-3; D remains unclear. CDR3 length equals 12 residues. V was shortened by 5 bases and J by 1 base, with 4 bases between the two germline ends. The germline V gene has CDR1 MDHEN and CDR2 SYDVKM. The CDR3 spells CASSGGTDTQYF. DNA of the CDR3: TGTGCCAGCAGTGGCGGCACAGATACGCAGTATTTT.

The rearrangement links TRBV9 to TRBJ1-6; 10 bases are shared with TRBD1. Unmatched junction bases numbered 4, after V lost 5 bases and J lost 8 bases. The CDR3 is 14 residues long. The V gene's germline CDR1 is SGDLS and CDR2 YYNGEE. The CDR3: CASSGGTGDSPLHF. The CDR3 nucleotides read TGTGCCAGCAGTGGAGGGACAGGGGATTCACCCCTCCACTTT.

The J gene is TRBJ2-7, the V gene TRBV4-1; D is uncertain. Trimming cost V 0 bases and J 6 bases, with 12 bases left between them. The germline V gene has CDR1 MGHRA and CDR2 YSYEKL. The CDR3 contains 14 residues. The CDR3 nucleotides read TGCGCCAGCAGCCAAGATAAAGTACCCGGCGAGCAGTACTTC. It codes for CASSQDKVPGEQYF.

The gene calls are TRBV19 and TRBJ2-2, with D possibly being TRBD1 (5 bases). The CDR3 covers 14 residues. Looked up from germline, CDR1 is LNHDA and CDR2 is SQIVND (reference sequence). The germline V and J ends were trimmed by 4 bases and 3 bases, with 9 bases remaining between them. CDR3 bases: TGTGCCAGTAGTACGACAGCCTACACCGGGGAGCTGTTTTTT. Translating gives CASSTTAYTGELFF.

The CDR3 spells CASSSGTGGGYGYTF. CDR3 in DNA: TGCGCCAGCAGCTCCGGGACAGGGGGAGGCTATGGCTACACCTTC. The chain uses TRBV5-1 and TRBJ1-2; 11 bases fit TRBD1. Per germline, CDR1 SGHRS and CDR2 YFSETQ. Losses at the gene ends were 3 bases for V and 4 bases for J; bases not matched to a gene: 5. The CDR3 totals 15 residues.

This clone was seen a single time. This rearrangement joins TRBV25-1 to TRBJ2-2; D remains unclear. This CDR3 is 14 amino acids long. The V gene's germline CDR1 is MGHDK and CDR2 SYGVNS. V was trimmed by 8 bases and J by 0 bases, leaving 10 bases between them. CDR3 sequence reads: CASRPAPNTGELFF. CDR3 DNA sequence: TGTGCCAGCCGCCCGGCCCCGAACACCGGGGAGCTGTTTTTT.

The chain carries TRBV7-2 and TRBJ2-5; tentatively, D is TRBD2 (5 bases). The V gene's germline CDR1 is SGHTA and CDR2 FQGNSA. CDR3 size: 14 residues. V lost 5 bases and J 4 bases, leaving 14 bases between the germline ends. CDR3 DNA sequence: TGTGCCAGCAGCCGCCGTCAGGCGGGAGAGACCCAGTACTTC. It translates to CASSRRQAGETQYF.

V usage is TRBV6-5 and J usage is TRBJ1-1; D unclear. Germline CDR1 is MNHEY and CDR2 is SVGAGI. The CDR3 extends over 14 amino acids. V shed 0 bases and J shed 0 bases, with 5 bases lying between them. The CDR3 spells CASSYSILNTEAFF. The CDR3 region has the DNA TGTGCCAGCAGTTACTCGATCTTGAACACTGAAGCTTTCTTT.